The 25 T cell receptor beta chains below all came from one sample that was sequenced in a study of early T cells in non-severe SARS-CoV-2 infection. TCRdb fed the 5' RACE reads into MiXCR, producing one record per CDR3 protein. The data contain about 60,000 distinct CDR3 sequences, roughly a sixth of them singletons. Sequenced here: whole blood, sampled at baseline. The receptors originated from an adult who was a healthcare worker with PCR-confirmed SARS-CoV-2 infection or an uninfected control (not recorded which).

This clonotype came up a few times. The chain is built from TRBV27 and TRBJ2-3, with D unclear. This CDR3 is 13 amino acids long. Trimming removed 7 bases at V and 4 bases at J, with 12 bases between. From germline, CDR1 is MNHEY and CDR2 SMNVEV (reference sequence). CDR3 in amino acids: CASTQDGSDTQYF. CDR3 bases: TGTGCCAGCACTCAGGACGGGTCAGATACGCAGTATTTT.

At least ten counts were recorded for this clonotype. DNA of the CDR3: TGTGCCAGCAGCTTCACCGGGACTAGCGGAGATACGCAGTATTTT. Residues: CASSFTGTSGDTQYF. The chain carries TRBV5-4 and TRBJ2-3; 11 bases line up with TRBD2. Germline loops: CDR1 SGHNT, CDR2 YYREEE (reference sequence). The CDR3 length is 15 residues. Trimming took 2 bases from V and 5 from J; bases not matched to a gene: 4.

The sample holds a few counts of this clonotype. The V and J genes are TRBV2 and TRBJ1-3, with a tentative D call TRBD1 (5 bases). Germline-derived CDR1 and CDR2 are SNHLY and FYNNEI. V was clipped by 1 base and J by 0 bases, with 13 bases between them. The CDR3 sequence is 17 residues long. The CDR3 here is CASSEVWGRNSGNTIYF. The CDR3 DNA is TGTGCCAGCAGTGAAGTTTGGGGCCGAAACTCTGGAAACACCATATATTTT.

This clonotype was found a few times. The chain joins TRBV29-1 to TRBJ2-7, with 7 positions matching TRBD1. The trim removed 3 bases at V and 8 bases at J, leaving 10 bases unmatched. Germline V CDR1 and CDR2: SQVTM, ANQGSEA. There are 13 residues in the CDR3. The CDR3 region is CSVDDISTGKQYF. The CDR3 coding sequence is TGCAGCGTTGATGATATCTCGACAGGGAAGCAGTACTTC.

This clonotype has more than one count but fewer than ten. CDR3 in amino acids: CASSQGGGNYGYTF. The DNA of the CDR3 is TGTGCCAGCAGCCAAGGAGGGGGCAACTATGGCTACACCTTC. The J gene is TRBJ1-2, the V gene TRBV4-2; 7 nucleotides match TRBD1. The CDR3 loop spans 14 amino acids. J was trimmed by 2 bases and V by 1 base; bases with no gene match: 1. Germline values: CDR1 LGHNA, CDR2 YNFKEQ.

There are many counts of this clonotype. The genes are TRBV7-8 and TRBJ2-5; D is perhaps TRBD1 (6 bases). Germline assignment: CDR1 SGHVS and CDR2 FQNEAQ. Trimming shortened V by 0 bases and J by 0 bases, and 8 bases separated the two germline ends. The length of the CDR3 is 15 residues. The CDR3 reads CASSLAQGYQETQYF. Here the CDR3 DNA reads TGTGCCAGCAGCTTAGCCCAGGGGTACCAAGAGACCCAGTACTTC.

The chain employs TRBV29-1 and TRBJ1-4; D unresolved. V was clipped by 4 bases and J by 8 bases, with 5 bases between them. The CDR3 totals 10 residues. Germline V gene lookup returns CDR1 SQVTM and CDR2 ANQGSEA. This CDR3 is CSVAGEKLFF. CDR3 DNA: TGCAGCGTTGCGGGGGAAAAACTGTTTTTT.

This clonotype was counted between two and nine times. The CDR3 DNA reads as TGTGCCATCAGCCTTGGCCTTCCTGGAGGGGGAGAGACCCAGTACTTC. Protein: CAISLGLPGGGETQYF. V is TRBV10-3 and J is TRBJ2-5; D is possibly TRBD1 or TRBD2 (6 bases each). The CDR3 is 16 amino acids. CDR1 and CDR2 (germline): ENHRY, SYGVKD. With 6 bases removed from V and 4 bases from J, the gap between germline ends came to 21 bases.

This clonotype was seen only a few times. The CDR3 DNA reads as TGTGCCAGCAGTGAATACAGGATACACAATGAGCAGTTCTTC. Translating gives CASSEYRIHNEQFF. The chain joins TRBV2 to TRBJ2-1, with a possible D match to TRBD1 (5 bases). V dropped 2 bases and J dropped 5 bases, with 10 bases sitting between them. The germline gives CDR1 SNHLY, CDR2 FYNNEI. This CDR3 has 14 residues.

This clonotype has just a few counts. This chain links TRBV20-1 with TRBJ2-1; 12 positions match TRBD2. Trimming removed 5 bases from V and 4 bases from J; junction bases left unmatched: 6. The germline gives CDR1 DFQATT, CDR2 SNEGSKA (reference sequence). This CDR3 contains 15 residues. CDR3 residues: CSASPGTSGYNEQFF. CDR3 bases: TGCAGTGCTTCCCCCGGGACTAGCGGGTACAATGAGCAGTTCTTC.

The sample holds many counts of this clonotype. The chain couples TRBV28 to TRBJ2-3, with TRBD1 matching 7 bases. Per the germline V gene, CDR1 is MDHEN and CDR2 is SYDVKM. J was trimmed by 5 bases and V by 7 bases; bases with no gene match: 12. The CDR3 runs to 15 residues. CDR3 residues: CASKGGPRDQDTQYF. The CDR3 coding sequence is TGTGCCAGCAAAGGGGGCCCAAGGGACCAAGATACGCAGTATTTT.

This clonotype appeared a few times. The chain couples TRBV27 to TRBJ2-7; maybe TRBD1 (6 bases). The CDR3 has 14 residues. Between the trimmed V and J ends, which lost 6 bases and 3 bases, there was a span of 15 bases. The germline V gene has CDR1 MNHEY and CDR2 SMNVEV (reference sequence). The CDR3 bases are TGTGCCAGCAGGTCAGGGGCGCTGATCTACGAGCAGTACTTC. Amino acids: CASRSGALIYEQYF.

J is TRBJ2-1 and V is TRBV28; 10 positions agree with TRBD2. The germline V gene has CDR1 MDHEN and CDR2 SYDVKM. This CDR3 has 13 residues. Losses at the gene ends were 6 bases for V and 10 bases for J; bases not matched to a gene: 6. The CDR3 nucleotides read TGTGCCAGCAGGACGGGACTAGCGAGGGAGCAGTTCTTC. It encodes CASRTGLAREQFF.

CDR3 region: CASSDRLAGGYNEQFF. Written as DNA, the CDR3 is TGTGCCAGCAGTGACCGACTAGCGGGAGGCTACAATGAGCAGTTCTTC. The V gene is TRBV6-2 or TRBV6-3, the J gene TRBJ2-1; TRBD2 agrees at 13 bases. The V gene's germline CDR1 is MNHEY and CDR2 SVGEGT. Trimming at V came to 5 bases and at J to 3 bases, leaving 4 bases not matched to a gene. The CDR3 length is 16 residues.

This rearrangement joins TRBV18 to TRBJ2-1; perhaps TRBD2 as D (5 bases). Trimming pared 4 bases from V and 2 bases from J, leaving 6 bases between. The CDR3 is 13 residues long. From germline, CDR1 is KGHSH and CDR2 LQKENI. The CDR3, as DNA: TGTGCCAGCTCACTCGGGACCTACAATGAGCAGTTCTTC. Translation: CASSLGTYNEQFF.

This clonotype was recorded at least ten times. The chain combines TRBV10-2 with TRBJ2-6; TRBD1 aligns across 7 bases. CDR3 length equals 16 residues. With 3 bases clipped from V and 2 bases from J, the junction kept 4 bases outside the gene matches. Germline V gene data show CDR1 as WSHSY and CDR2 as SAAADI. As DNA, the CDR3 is TGCGCCAGCAGTGAAAAGACAGGGACTGGGGCCAACGTCCTGACTTTC. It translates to CASSEKTGTGANVLTF.

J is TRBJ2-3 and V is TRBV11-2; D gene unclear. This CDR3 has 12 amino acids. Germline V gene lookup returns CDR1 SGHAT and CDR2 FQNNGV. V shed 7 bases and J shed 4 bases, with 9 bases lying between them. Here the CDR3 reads CASNNFADTQYF. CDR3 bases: TGTGCCAGCAACAACTTCGCAGATACGCAGTATTTT.

CDR3 protein: CSAASVKDSDYGYTF. DNA for the CDR3: TGCAGTGCCGCCAGCGTAAAGGACAGCGACTATGGCTACACCTTC. This chain connects TRBV20-1 to TRBJ1-2; D might be TRBD1 (6 bases). Germline V CDR1 and CDR2: DFQATT, SNEGSKA (reference sequence). CDR3 length equals 15 residues. Trimming removed 6 bases from V and 3 bases from J, with 20 bases in between.

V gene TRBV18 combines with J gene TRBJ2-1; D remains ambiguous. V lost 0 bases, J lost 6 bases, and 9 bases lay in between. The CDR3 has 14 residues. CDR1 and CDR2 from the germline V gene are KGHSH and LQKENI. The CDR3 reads CASSPPSSRNEQFF. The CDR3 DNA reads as TGTGCCAGCTCACCACCCTCCAGCCGCAATGAGCAGTTCTTC.

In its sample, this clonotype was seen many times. Here the CDR3 reads CSAQGTSGRAVYEQFF. In nucleotides, the CDR3 is TGCAGTGCGCAGGGGACTAGCGGGAGGGCCGTCTATGAGCAGTTCTTC. The chain links TRBV20-1 to TRBJ2-1, with TRBD2 matching over 16 bases. J lost 8 bases, V lost 6 bases, and 10 bases had no gene match. This CDR3 region has 16 residues. Germline V gives CDR1 DFQATT, CDR2 SNEGSKA (reference sequence).

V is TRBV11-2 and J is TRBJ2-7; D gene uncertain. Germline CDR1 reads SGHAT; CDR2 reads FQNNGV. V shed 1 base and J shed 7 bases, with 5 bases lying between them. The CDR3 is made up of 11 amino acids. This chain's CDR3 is CASSLGLEQYF. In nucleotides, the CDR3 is TGTGCCAGCAGCTTAGGGTTAGAGCAGTACTTC.

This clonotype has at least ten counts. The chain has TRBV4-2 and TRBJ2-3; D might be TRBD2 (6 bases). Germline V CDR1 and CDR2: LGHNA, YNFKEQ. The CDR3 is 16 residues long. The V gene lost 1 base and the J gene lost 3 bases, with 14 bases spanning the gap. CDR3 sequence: CASSQVSGGGTDTQYF. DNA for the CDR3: TGTGCCAGCAGCCAAGTGTCCGGGGGTGGAACAGATACGCAGTATTTT.

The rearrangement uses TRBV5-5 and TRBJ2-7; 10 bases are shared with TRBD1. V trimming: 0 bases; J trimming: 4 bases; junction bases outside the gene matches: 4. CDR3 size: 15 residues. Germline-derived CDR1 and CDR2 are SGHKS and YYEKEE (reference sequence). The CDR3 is CASSLETGGWYEQYF. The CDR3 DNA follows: TGTGCCAGCAGCTTGGAGACAGGGGGCTGGTACGAGCAGTACTTC.

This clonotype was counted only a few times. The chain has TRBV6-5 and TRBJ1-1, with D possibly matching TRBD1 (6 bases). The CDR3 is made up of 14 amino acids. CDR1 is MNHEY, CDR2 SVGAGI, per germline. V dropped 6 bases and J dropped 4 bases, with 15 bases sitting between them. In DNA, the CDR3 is TGTGCCAGCAGGGTCCCCGGACAGCTCACTGAAGCTTTCTTT. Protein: CASRVPGQLTEAFF.

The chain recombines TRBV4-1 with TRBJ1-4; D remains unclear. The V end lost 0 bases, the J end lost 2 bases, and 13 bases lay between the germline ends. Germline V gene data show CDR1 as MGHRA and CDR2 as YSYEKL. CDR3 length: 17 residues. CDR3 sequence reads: CASSQELELATNEKLFF. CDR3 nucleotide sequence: TGCGCCAGCAGCCAAGAGCTTGAGCTGGCCACTAATGAAAAACTGTTTTTT.